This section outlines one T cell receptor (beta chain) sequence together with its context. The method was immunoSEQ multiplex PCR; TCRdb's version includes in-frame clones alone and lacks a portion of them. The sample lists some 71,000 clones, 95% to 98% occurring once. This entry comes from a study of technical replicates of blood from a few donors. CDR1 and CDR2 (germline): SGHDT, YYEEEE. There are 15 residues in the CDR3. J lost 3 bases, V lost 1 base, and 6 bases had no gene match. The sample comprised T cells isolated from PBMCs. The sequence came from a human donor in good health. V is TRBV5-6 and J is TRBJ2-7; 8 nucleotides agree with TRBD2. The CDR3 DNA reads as TGTGCCAGCAGCTTGTCTTATAGCGGGATCTACGAGCAGTACTTC. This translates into CASSLSYSGIYEQYF.